This is a list of T cell receptor beta chains from one sample in a study of cytomegalovirus exposure and HLA in healthy donors. Only in-frame clones appear in the TCRdb table, and some are missing; sequencing was by immunoSEQ multiplex PCR. The sample carries about 120,000 clones, around three quarters recorded once. Specimen: PBMCs. These receptors were taken from a female donor in good health and CMV-seronegative. Both conserved end residues are part of each CDR3. D genes are given only for firm matches. Only part of the rows carry a size: once, few, many, or a class if the clone is expanded.

V	D	size	J	DNA	CDR3
TRBV6-1	TRBD1	.	TRBJ1-2	TGTGCCAGCTCCTCCGACAGGGGGCTCTATGGCTACACCTTC	CASSSDRGLYGYTF
TRBV27	TRBD2	once	TRBJ2-1	TGTGCCAGCAGTAGGATGGGGACTACGACTGGGGAGCAGTTCTTC	CASSRMGTTTGEQFF
TRBV5-1	.	.	TRBJ2-3	TGCGCCAGCAGCTTGGATGGCTCTTACGATACGCAGTATTTT	CASSLDGSYDTQYF
TRBV11-2	TRBD1	.	TRBJ1-2	TGTGCCAGCAGCTCAGGACAGGGCTGGGGCTACACCTTC	CASSSGQGWGYTF
TRBV10-3	TRBD1	few	TRBJ2-1	TGTGCCATCAGGGGGACAGGGGGAACAAATGAGCAGTTCTTC	CAIRGTGGTNEQFF
TRBV7-9	TRBD1	.	TRBJ2-5	TGTGCCAGCAGCGACGGGACAGTTTGGGAGACCCAGTACTTC	CASSDGTVWETQYF
TRBV4-2	.	.	TRBJ2-3	TGTGCCAGCAGCCAAGCAAGGGGCGGGAAGCAGTATTTT	CASSQARGGKQYF
TRBV4-1	.	.	TRBJ2-7	TGCGCCAGCAGTCCGGACGGAGGCTACGAGCAGTACTTC	CASSPDGGYEQYF
TRBV27	.	.	TRBJ1-1	TGTGCCAGCAGTTTATATCAGGGAGGAACTGGAGCTTTCTTT	CASSLYQGGTGAFF
TRBV11-2	.	.	TRBJ2-2	TGTGCCAGCAGCCAGAACACCGGGGAGCTGTTTTTT	CASSQNTGELFF
TRBV5-4	TRBD2	.	TRBJ2-1	TGTGCCAGCAGCTTGGGACAGCGGGGGTCCTACAATGAGCAGTTCTTC	CASSLGQRGSYNEQFF
TRBV5-1	TRBD1	.	TRBJ2-3	TGCGCCAGCAGCTTGCCCAGGGGGCGAAATACGCAGTATTTT	CASSLPRGRNTQYF
TRBV7-9	.	.	TRBJ1-2	TGTTCCAGCAGCTTAGGGAGGGCTGCTGGGAACTATGGCTACACCTTC	CSSSLGRAAGNYGYTF
TRBV11-2	TRBD1	.	TRBJ1-1	TGTGCCAGCAGCTTCGGGACAGGGGACACTGAAGCTTTCTTT	CASSFGTGDTEAFF
TRBV7-2	TRBD2	.	TRBJ2-2	TGTGCCAGCAGCTTTTCTACGGGAGGGGCCGGGGAGCTGTTTTTT	CASSFSTGGAGELFF
TRBV2	TRBD1	.	TRBJ1-1	TGTGCCAGCAACTGGGACAGAAACACTGAAGCTTTCTTT	CASNWDRNTEAFF
TRBV6-1	TRBD1	.	TRBJ1-4	TGTGCCAGCAGCGCAACAGGGGATAATGAAAAACTGTTTTTT	CASSATGDNEKLFF
TRBV27	TRBD1	.	TRBJ1-1	TGTGCCAGCAGTACCACCTGGACAGGCACTTTCTTT	CASSTTWTGTFF
TRBV10-3	.	.	TRBJ1-4	TGTGCCATATCACAGGGTGCAAAACTGTTTTTT	CAISQGAKLFF
TRBV10-3	TRBD1	.	TRBJ2-1	TGTGCCATCAGTGCGGGTTCCCGCACAGGGGGGTTCTTC	CAISAGSRTGGFF
TRBV25-1	.	once	TRBJ2-7	TGTGCCAGCAGTGCTCAGGGGGGCCACTACGAGCAGTACTTC	CASSAQGGHYEQYF
TRBV4-1	.	.	TRBJ1-3	TGCGCCAGCAGCCAAGATCCGCAGGGTCTCTCTGGAAACACCATATATTTT	CASSQDPQGLSGNTIYF
TRBV19	.	.	TRBJ1-6	TGTGCCAGTAGTCCAAAGTCCGGGCAGGAGGGCTCACCCCTCCACTTT	CASSPKSGQEGSPLHF
TRBV6-1	.	.	TRBJ1-5	TGTGCCAGCAGTGTCTTGGCCTTAATTCCCCAGCCCCAGCATTTT	CASSVLALIPQPQHF
TRBV4-1	.	.	TRBJ1-5	TGCGCCAGCTTCAGTTATAGCAATCAGCCCCAGCATTTT	CASFSYSNQPQHF
TRBV15	TRBD2	.	TRBJ2-2	TGTGCCACCAGCAGCCGATGGGCGGGAGTGAACACCGGGGAGCTGTTTTTT	CATSSRWAGVNTGELFF
TRBV28	TRBD1	.	TRBJ1-5	TGTGCCAGCAGTTTTAATCCGGGACAGGGGGCGCGTCAGCCCCAGCATTTT	CASSFNPGQGARQPQHF
TRBV4-1	.	.	TRBJ1-4	TGCGCCAGCAGCCTAAACGTCGGGACTACTAAGGAAAAACTGTTTTTT	CASSLNVGTTKEKLFF
TRBV5-1	TRBD1	.	TRBJ2-2	TGCGCCAGCAGAAGGGACAGGGGGCTTCCCGGGGAGCTGTTTTTT	CASRRDRGLPGELFF
TRBV27	.	.	TRBJ1-1	TGTGCCAGCAGTCTCAGGGGTTTCGTCACTGAAGCTTTCTTT	CASSLRGFVTEAFF
TRBV2	.	.	TRBJ2-1	TGTGCCACCAGACAGTTTGGGGAGCAGTTCTTC	CATRQFGEQFF
TRBV19	.	.	TRBJ2-2	TGTGCCAGTAGTGCGCACAGGGAAACCGGGGAGCTGTTTTTT	CASSAHRETGELFF
TRBV18	.	.	TRBJ2-7	TGTGCCAGCTCACCACCGATGCCCGCACGATCCTACGAGCAGTACTTC	CASSPPMPARSYEQYF
TRBV18	TRBD1	.	TRBJ2-3	TGTGCCAGCTCACGCTATAAACAGGGGGGTACAGATACGCAGTATTTT	CASSRYKQGGTDTQYF
TRBV18	TRBD2	.	TRBJ2-5	TGTGCCAGCTCACCCGGACTAGCTCCCGAGACCCAGTACTTC	CASSPGLAPETQYF
TRBV5-5	TRBD1	.	TRBJ1-3	TGTGCCAGCAGTTCCGGGACAGGGGCGTTAGGAAACACCATATATTTT	CASSSGTGALGNTIYF
TRBV27	TRBD2	.	TRBJ2-2	TGTGCCAGCAGTTCGGCTAGCGGGCCGAACACCGGGGAGCTGTTTTTT	CASSSASGPNTGELFF
TRBV27	.	.	TRBJ2-1	TGTGCCAGCAAGGTTTTGCCTGGACAGACATACAATGAGCAGTTCTTC	CASKVLPGQTYNEQFF
TRBV10-3	.	.	TRBJ2-3	TGTGCCATCAGTGAAAGGGGGGGGCAAGATACGCAGTATTTT	CAISERGGQDTQYF
TRBV7-8	TRBD1	.	TRBJ1-2	TGTGCCAGCAGCAGATCCGGGACAGGGACAACAAACTATGGCTACACCTTC	CASSRSGTGTTNYGYTF
TRBV2	TRBD2	.	TRBJ2-3	TGTGCCAGCACGGGACGGGGGGAATCCACAGATACGCAGTATTTT	CASTGRGESTDTQYF
TRBV5-1	.	.	TRBJ1-2	TGCGCCAGCAGCTTGTCGGGGGAGACTGGCTACACCTTC	CASSLSGETGYTF
TRBV7-2	.	.	TRBJ1-6	TGTGCCAGCAGCTTAGGAGCGGTCCCCCCGGGCTCACCCCTCCACTTT	CASSLGAVPPGSPLHF
TRBV11-2	TRBD2	once	TRBJ2-2	TGTGCCAGCAGCTCCCGAGAGGGAGGGCCCGGGGAGCTGTTTTTT	CASSSREGGPGELFF
TRBV4-1	.	.	TRBJ2-1	TGCGCCAGCAGCCAACCCCGGACAGGGGTGGGCGCGGGGGGTAATGAGCAGTTCTTC	CASSQPRTGVGAGGNEQFF
TRBV29-1	TRBD2	.	TRBJ2-7	TGCAGCGCAAGGACTAGCGGGAGTTACGAGCAGTACTTC	CSARTSGSYEQYF
TRBV5-1	TRBD2	.	TRBJ2-3	TGCGCCAGCAGCTTGGGGACCCGCGGGAGGGCCGTAGATACGCAGTATTTT	CASSLGTRGRAVDTQYF
TRBV12-2	.	once	TRBJ1-2	TGTGCAAGTCGCAGACAGCTAAACACTTTCCCTAACTATGGCTACACCTTC	CASRRQLNTFPNYGYTF
TRBV5-1	.	.	TRBJ2-1	TGCGCCAGCAGCTGGGGCCCCGAAAGGTCCAATGAGCAGTTCTTC	CASSWGPERSNEQFF
TRBV19	TRBD1	.	TRBJ1-2	TGTGCCAGTAGTAGTCAGTGGAGGGACAGAAAAAACTATGGCTACACCTTC	CASSSQWRDRKNYGYTF
TRBV11-1	.	.	TRBJ2-7	TGTGCCAGCAGCCGACCAGGGTCTGGGGTCTACGAGCAGTACTTC	CASSRPGSGVYEQYF
TRBV30	TRBD2	.	TRBJ2-7	TGTGCCTGGAGTGAGGGGACCGCTGGGGGGGACGAGCAGTACTTC	CAWSEGTAGGDEQYF
TRBV5-4	TRBD2	.	TRBJ2-3	TGTGCCAGCGCGAATGGACTAGCGGGAGGAGATACGCAGTATTTT	CASANGLAGGDTQYF